A single sample gave rise to the 29 T cell receptor beta chains below, sequenced in a study of T cell responses to AZD1222 COVID-19 vaccine. The method was immunoSEQ multiplex PCR; TCRdb's version includes in-frame clones alone and lacks a portion of them. Here the sample spans under 150,000 clones, around 93% being singletons. The material was peripheral blood, obtained on day 0 of AZD1222 vaccination. Receptor source: an adult in good health.

The chain joins TRBV2 to TRBJ1-1, with D perhaps TRBD1 (6 bases). Germline CDR1 SNHLY, CDR2 FYNNEI. The CDR3 loop spans 12 amino acids. Trimming left V 4 bases short and J 12 bases short, with 15 bases between. CDR3 sequence reads: CASSVLGGWTFF. In DNA form, the CDR3 reads TGTGCCAGCAGTGTCTTAGGGGGTTGGACTTTCTTT.

In nucleotides, the CDR3 is TGTGCCAGCAGTGAAGGACTAGCCTACAATGAGCAGTTCTTC. This translates into CASSEGLAYNEQFF. The chain is built from TRBV2 and TRBJ2-1; possibly TRBD2 for D (6 bases). Trimming took 1 base from V and 2 from J, leaving 6 bases between them. The CDR3 has 14 residues. Germline V gene data show CDR1 as SNHLY and CDR2 as FYNNEI.

The rearrangement links TRBV5-4 to TRBJ1-1; maybe TRBD1 (6 bases). CDR1 and CDR2 (germline): SGHNT, YYREEE (reference sequence). This CDR3 spans 14 amino acids. V lost 4 bases, J lost 3 bases, and 13 bases lay in between. In DNA form, the CDR3 reads TGTGCCAGCAGCGCCGGGGGCAGATACACTGAAGCTTTCTTT. Translated, it gives CASSAGGRYTEAFF.

CDR3 protein: CASSSSGTGGWMNTEAFF. In nucleotides, the CDR3 is TGCGCCAGCAGCTCCTCCGGGACAGGGGGCTGGATGAACACTGAAGCTTTCTTT. The rearrangement links TRBV5-1 to TRBJ1-1; 12 bases agree with TRBD1. The junction had 9 bases not matched to a gene; V was cut back by 3 bases and J by 0 bases. The length of the CDR3 is 18 residues. Germline CDR1 and CDR2: SGHRS and YFSETQ.

This clone has just one count. The chain uses TRBV20-1 and TRBJ2-1, with TRBD2 as a possible D gene (6 bases). The CDR3 contains 17 residues. V shed 3 bases and J shed 2 bases, with 20 bases lying between them. Germline CDR1 and CDR2: DFQATT and SNEGSKA (reference sequence). The CDR3 is CSASKAGNPEAYNEQFF. Written as DNA, the CDR3 is TGCAGTGCTAGTAAGGCGGGGAACCCCGAGGCCTACAATGAGCAGTTCTTC.

The chain has TRBV12-3 or TRBV12-4 and TRBJ1-2; D gene uncertain. CDR3 size: 12 residues. V was shortened by 6 bases and J by 2 bases, with 7 bases between the two germline ends. Written as DNA, the CDR3 is TGTGCCAGCAGCTACGGGAACTATGGCTACACCTTC. Translation gives CASSYGNYGYTF.

The genes are TRBV5-1 and TRBJ1-4, with 9 bases matching TRBD1. Germline V lookup: CDR1 SGHRS, CDR2 YFSETQ. V was clipped by 0 bases and J by 4 bases; unmatched bases: 4. The CDR3 contains 16 residues. The CDR3: CASSLAGQGDNEKLFF. In DNA form, the CDR3 reads TGCGCCAGCAGCTTGGCGGGACAGGGAGATAATGAAAAACTGTTTTTT.

V and J are TRBV18 and TRBJ1-3; D unresolved. Germline CDR1 is KGHSH and CDR2 is LQKENI. The CDR3 extends over 13 amino acids. Trimming pared 7 bases from V and 4 bases from J, leaving 11 bases between. The CDR3, as DNA: TGTGCCAGCTGGCAACTGGCAGGAAACACCATATATTTT. Its translation is CASWQLAGNTIYF.

The chain combines TRBV19 with TRBJ2-1, with D maybe TRBD2 (5 bases). Per the germline V gene, CDR1 is LNHDA and CDR2 is SQIVND (reference sequence). The CDR3 totals 11 residues. CDR3 sequence (DNA): TGTGGCGTGGGAGCACGGCATGAGCAGTTCTTC. Its protein product is CGVGARHEQFF.

This chain's CDR3 is CASSYLGVPGNQPQHF. The DNA for the CDR3 is TGTGCCAGCAGTTACCTGGGGGTCCCAGGCAATCAGCCCCAGCATTTT. V gene TRBV6-2 or TRBV6-3 combines with J gene TRBJ1-5, with D maybe TRBD1 (5 bases). V shed 2 bases and J shed 2 bases, with 13 bases lying between them. The germline gives CDR1 MNHEY, CDR2 SVGEGT. The CDR3 length is 16 residues.

The chain combines TRBV9 with TRBJ2-2; no definite D call. The germline CDR1 and CDR2 sequences are SGDLS and YYNGEE. The V end lost 4 bases, the J end lost 6 bases, and 13 bases lay between the germline ends. The CDR3 contains 14 residues. The DNA of the CDR3 is TGTGCCAGCAGCCCACGACTCGGCGCCGGGGAGCTGTTTTTT. This encodes CASSPRLGAGELFF.

In DNA, the CDR3 is TGTGCCAGCAGCGTAGGGGGACAGGCCTACGAGCAGTACTTC. The encoded protein is CASSVGGQAYEQYF. The rearrangement uses TRBV9 and TRBJ2-7; 8 bases are shared with TRBD1. The CDR3 is made up of 14 amino acids. The germline V gene encodes CDR1 SGDLS and CDR2 YYNGEE. V dropped 0 bases and J dropped 2; count of bases not matched to a gene: 1.

The chain employs TRBV2 and TRBJ2-2; 9 bases align to TRBD2. Per germline, CDR1 SNHLY and CDR2 FYNNEI. Trimming took 7 bases from V and 2 from J; bases not matched to a gene: 5. The CDR3 runs to 15 residues. The CDR3 is CASKPGLANTGELFF. The CDR3 DNA sequence: TGTGCCAGCAAGCCGGGACTAGCAAACACCGGGGAGCTGTTTTTT.

This rearrangement joins TRBV7-2 to TRBJ1-2; D unresolved. Trimming took off 4 bases at V and 4 bases at J, with 10 bases between the two ends. The germline V gene has CDR1 SGHTA and CDR2 FQGNSA. The CDR3 has 13 amino acids. The CDR3 DNA follows: TGTGCCAGCAGCTCCCTCGGAGTCTATGGCTACACCTTC. Its protein product is CASSSLGVYGYTF.

In this sample, this clone turned up once. The chain links TRBV3-1 (or the pseudogene TRBV3-2) to TRBJ2-6; tentatively, D is TRBD2 (6 bases). V gave up 4 bases and J gave up 3 bases, with 10 bases separating them. The germline V gene encodes CDR1 LGHDT and CDR2 YNNKEL (reference sequence). The CDR3 has 15 amino acids. The CDR3 here is CASSPREVGANVLTF. The CDR3 DNA is TGTGCCAGCAGCCCGAGGGAGGTTGGGGCCAACGTCCTGACTTTC.

The V gene is TRBV7-2, the J gene TRBJ2-3, with TRBD1 matching over 11 bases. The V segment lost 5 bases and the J segment 4 bases; nucleotides outside the gene matches: 8. The V gene's germline CDR1 is SGHTA and CDR2 FQGNSA. CDR3 length equals 16 residues. CDR3 DNA sequence: TGTGCCAGCAGCCTCCAAGGACAGGGGGCATCAGATACGCAGTATTTT. Its protein is CASSLQGQGASDTQYF.

The CDR3 reads CATSDLTNYGYTF. The CDR3 nucleotides read TGTGCCACCAGTGATTTAACTAACTATGGCTACACCTTC. The V call is TRBV24-1, the J call TRBJ1-2; D remains unclear. The CDR3 is 13 residues long. The ends were cut back, 1 base at V and 0 bases at J, with 2 bases in the middle. Germline V lookup: CDR1 KGHDR, CDR2 SFDVKD.

CDR3 coding DNA: TGTGCCAGCAGTCCAGGTTCTGCTGGCTACACCTTC. Amino acid sequence: CASSPGSAGYTF. V usage is TRBV2 and J usage is TRBJ1-2; D is ambiguous. CDR1 SNHLY and CDR2 FYNNEI come from the germline V gene. Trimming shortened V by 5 bases and J by 7 bases, and 11 bases separated the two germline ends. This CDR3 has 12 amino acids.

This chain connects TRBV5-6 to TRBJ1-2, with a tentative D call TRBD1 (5 bases). Trimming took off 6 bases at V and 4 bases at J, with 13 bases between the two ends. The CDR3 has 13 residues. CDR1 is SGHDT, CDR2 YYEEEE, per germline. The CDR3 here is CASTTRGFYGYTF. CDR3 sequence (DNA): TGTGCCAGCACCACGCGGGGGTTCTATGGCTACACCTTC.

The chain carries TRBV7-3 and TRBJ2-5; 9 nucleotides match TRBD1. The V gene end was trimmed by 5 bases and the J gene end by 5 bases; junction bases not matched to a gene: 3. The CDR3 is made up of 13 amino acids. The V gene's germline CDR1 is SGHTA and CDR2 FQGTGA. The chain's CDR3 is CASSPGQGETQYF. DNA for the CDR3: TGTGCCAGCAGCCCTGGACAGGGGGAGACCCAGTACTTC.

The genes are TRBV28 and TRBJ1-1; no clear D. The CDR3 is 14 amino acids. Trimming shortened V by 5 bases and J by 1 base, and 11 bases separated the two germline ends. Germline CDR1 MDHEN, CDR2 SYDVKM. The CDR3 sequence: CASSVPGSNTEAFF. The CDR3, as DNA: TGTGCCAGCAGTGTCCCAGGTTCGAACACTGAAGCTTTCTTT.

V gene TRBV4-3 combines with J gene TRBJ2-5; possibly TRBD1 for D (8 bases). V was trimmed by 0 bases and J by 7 bases, leaving 15 bases between them. Germline assignment: CDR1 LGHNA and CDR2 YSLEER. This CDR3 region has 15 residues. CDR3 sequence (DNA): TGCGCCAGCAGCCAAGAAGGGCACAGGGGGGGGACCCAGTACTTC. Amino acids: CASSQEGHRGGTQYF.

The V and J genes are TRBV5-5 and TRBJ2-7; the D gene is possibly TRBD1 (5 bases). The CDR3 is 16 residues long. Trimming removed 0 bases at V and 1 base at J, with 14 bases between. CDR1 is SGHKS and CDR2 is YYEKEE in the germline V gene (reference sequence). The CDR3 DNA reads as TGTGCCAGCAGCTTGGCCAGACAGACAATATCCTACGAGCAGTACTTC. Translating it yields CASSLARQTISYEQYF.

CDR3 coding DNA: TGTGCCAGCAGCTTACCTGGGACAGGGGGGCCAGAGACCCAGTACTTC. Translated, it gives CASSLPGTGGPETQYF. This chain joins TRBV11-3 and TRBJ2-5; TRBD1 matches 11 bases. The CDR3 is 16 amino acids. The V gene's germline CDR1 is SGHNT and CDR2 YENEEA. V lost 2 bases and J lost 4; bases outside the gene matches: 6.

The V call is TRBV6-5, the J call TRBJ2-7; a weak D match, TRBD1 (6 bases). This CDR3 has 13 amino acids. V lost 6 bases to trimming and J lost 7 bases, with 16 bases between them. Germline V lookup: CDR1 MNHEY, CDR2 SVGAGI. CDR3 nucleotides: TGTGCCAGCAGCCTCAAGGGGGAAAGGGAGCAGTACTTC. Protein: CASSLKGEREQYF.

The chain's CDR3 is CASSTPGQGGNTIYF. As DNA, the CDR3 is TGTGCCAGTAGTACCCCCGGGCAGGGGGGAAACACCATATATTTT. The J gene is TRBJ1-3, the V gene TRBV19; possible D gene TRBD1, 6 bases. Trimming cost V 4 bases and J 4 bases, with 14 bases left between them. The germline V gene encodes CDR1 LNHDA and CDR2 SQIVND (reference sequence). The CDR3 runs to 15 residues. The full variable domain, its missing parts supplied by reference TRBV19 and TRBJ1-3, is DGGITQSPKYLFRKEGQNVTLSCEQNLNHDAMYWYRQDPGQGLRLIYYSQIVNDFQKGDIAEGYSVSREKKESFPLTVTSAQKNPTAFYLCASSTPGQGGNTIYFGEGSWLTVV.

The V call is TRBV28, the J call TRBJ1-1; D unresolved. Trimming stripped 7 bases from V and 11 bases from J, with 17 bases between. Germline CDR1 reads MDHEN; CDR2 reads SYDVKM. The CDR3 contains 12 residues. The CDR3 is CASINRRETAFF. The CDR3 DNA reads as TGTGCCAGCATCAACCGGAGAGAAACCGCTTTCTTT. The full variable domain, completed using reference TRBV28 and TRBJ1-1, is DVKVTQSSRYLVKRTGEKVFLECVQDMDHENMFWYRQDPGLGLRLIYFSYDVKMKEKGDIPEGYSVSREKKERFSLILESASTNQTSMYLCASINRRETAFFGQGTRLTVV.

This clone was detected a few times. J is TRBJ1-2 and V is TRBV2; D is unresolved. This CDR3 spans 14 amino acids. Germline V gives CDR1 SNHLY, CDR2 FYNNEI. V lost 4 bases, J lost 5 bases, and 14 bases lay in between. The CDR3 DNA reads as TGTGCCAGCAGTGGTGTTAAAATTCTGTATGGCTACACCTTC. Its translation is CASSGVKILYGYTF.

The rearrangement links TRBV5-6 to TRBJ1-2; TRBD1 aligns across 8 bases. V shed 4 bases and J 5 bases; nucleotides not matched to a gene: 7. Germline lookup yields CDR1 SGHDT and CDR2 YYEEEE. The CDR3 totals 14 residues. The CDR3 DNA follows: TGTGCCAGCAGCAACATGGACAGGGAGTATGGCTACACCTTC. Amino acid sequence: CASSNMDREYGYTF.